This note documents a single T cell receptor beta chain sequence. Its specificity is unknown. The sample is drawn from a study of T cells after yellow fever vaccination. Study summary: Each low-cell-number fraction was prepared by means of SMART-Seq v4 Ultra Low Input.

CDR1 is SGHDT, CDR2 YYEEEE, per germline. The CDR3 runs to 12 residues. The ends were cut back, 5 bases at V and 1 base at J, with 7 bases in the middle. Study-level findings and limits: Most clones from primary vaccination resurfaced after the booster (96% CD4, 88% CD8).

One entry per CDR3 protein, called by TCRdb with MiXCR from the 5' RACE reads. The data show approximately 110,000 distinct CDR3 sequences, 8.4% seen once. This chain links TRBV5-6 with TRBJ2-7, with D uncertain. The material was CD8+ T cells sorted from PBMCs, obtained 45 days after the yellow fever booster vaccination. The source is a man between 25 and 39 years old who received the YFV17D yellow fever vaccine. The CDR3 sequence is CASRGKSYEQYF. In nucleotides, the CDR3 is TGTGCCAGCAGGGGGAAATCCTACGAGCAGTACTTC.